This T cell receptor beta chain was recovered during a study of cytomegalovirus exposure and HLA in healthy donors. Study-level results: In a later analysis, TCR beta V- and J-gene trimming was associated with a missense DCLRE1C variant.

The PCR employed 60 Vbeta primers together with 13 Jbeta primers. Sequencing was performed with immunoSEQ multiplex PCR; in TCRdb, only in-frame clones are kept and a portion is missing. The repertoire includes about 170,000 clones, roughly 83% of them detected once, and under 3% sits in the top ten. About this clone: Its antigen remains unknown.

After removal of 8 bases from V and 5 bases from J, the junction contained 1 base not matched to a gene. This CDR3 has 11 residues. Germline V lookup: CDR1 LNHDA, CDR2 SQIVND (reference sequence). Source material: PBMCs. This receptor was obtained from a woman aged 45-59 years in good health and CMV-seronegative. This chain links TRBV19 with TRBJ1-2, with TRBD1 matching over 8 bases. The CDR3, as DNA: TGTGCCAGTGGGACAGGATATGGCTACACCTTC. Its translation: CASGTGYGYTF.